The 25 T cell receptor beta chains given below trace back to one sample, sequenced in a study of blood T cell repertoires in COVID-19. The data were produced by immunoSEQ multiplex PCR, yet TCRdb's version contains in-frame clones alone and is incomplete. Here the sample spans 400,000 or so clones, approximately 86% being singletons. Sequences were obtained from peripheral blood. The source of these receptors is a human donor in a cohort sampled during active COVID-19.

V is TRBV12-3 or TRBV12-4 and J is TRBJ2-7; D uncertain. V lost 6 bases and J 2 bases, leaving 11 bases between the germline ends. This CDR3 is built from 13 residues. CDR3 in amino acids: CASRLDRTYEQYF. The CDR3 DNA reads TGTGCCAGCAGGCTAGACCGAACCTACGAGCAGTACTTC.

The chain couples TRBV7-2 to TRBJ2-7; 9 bases are shared with TRBD1. CDR3 length: 14 residues. Trimming cost V 1 base and J 4 bases; bases outside gene matches: 2. Germline CDR1 and CDR2: SGHTA and FQGNSA. CDR3 nucleotide sequence: TGTGCCAGCAGCTTAGGGGGACAGGGTTACGAGCAGTACTTC. It encodes CASSLGGQGYEQYF.

This chain joins TRBV9 and TRBJ2-3, with TRBD2 as a possible D gene (5 bases). Germline V gives CDR1 SGDLS, CDR2 YYNGEE. This CDR3 has 14 amino acids. Trimming removed 7 bases from V and 2 bases from J, with 14 bases in between. The CDR3 is CASGRRVTTDTQYF. The CDR3 DNA follows: TGTGCCAGCGGAAGGCGGGTAACCACAGATACGCAGTATTTT.

The genes are TRBV28 and TRBJ1-5; D remains ambiguous. The CDR3 has 14 residues. Germline loops: CDR1 MDHEN, CDR2 SYDVKM. V was cut by 2 bases and J by 2 bases, with 7 bases left in between. CDR3 amino acids: CASSLTGGNQPQHF. CDR3 coding DNA: TGTGCCAGCAGTTTAACCGGGGGCAATCAGCCCCAGCATTTT.

The chain combines TRBV6-5 with TRBJ2-3; 9 bases fit TRBD2. This CDR3 has 13 residues. With V trimmed by 8 bases and J by 8 bases, 8 bases remained unmatched. CDR1 and CDR2 (germline): MNHEY, SVGAGI. CDR3 in DNA: TGTGCCAGCGTAGGACTAGCGTGGCGTACGCAGTATTTT. The encoded protein is CASVGLAWRTQYF.

V usage is TRBV7-2 and J usage is TRBJ2-4; the D gene is possibly TRBD2 (6 bases). The V end lost 1 base, the J end lost 7 bases, and 11 bases lay between the germline ends. The germline gives CDR1 SGHTA, CDR2 FQGNSA. CDR3 length equals 14 residues. The CDR3 spells CASSLGQGGNIQYF. The DNA of the CDR3 is TGTGCCAGCAGCTTAGGCCAGGGAGGTAACATTCAGTACTTC.

The CDR3 protein is CASSPTIGSGNTIYF. The CDR3 nucleotides are TGTGCCAGCAGCCCGACTATAGGCTCTGGAAACACCATATATTTT. The chain is built from TRBV4-2 and TRBJ1-3; D remains unclear. The length of the CDR3 is 15 residues. Per germline, CDR1 LGHNA and CDR2 YNFKEQ. Trimming pared 4 bases from V and 0 bases from J, leaving 10 bases between.

This sequence joins TRBV9 and TRBJ2-1; D not resolved. Germline loops: CDR1 SGDLS, CDR2 YYNGEE. The CDR3 contains 15 residues. V was shortened by 3 bases and J by 3 bases, with 13 bases between the two germline ends. CDR3 nucleotides: TGTGCCAGCAGCGCCCCGCCGCAGATCTACAATGAGCAGTTCTTC. Translated, it gives CASSAPPQIYNEQFF.

The chain links TRBV25-1 to TRBJ1-5, with 11 bases fitting TRBD1. The junction had 1 base not matched to a gene; V was cut back by 4 bases and J by 2 bases. Germline V CDR1 and CDR2: MGHDK, SYGVNS. The CDR3 is made up of 15 amino acids. CDR3 in amino acids: CASSAGQGGNQPQHF. In DNA form, the CDR3 reads TGTGCCAGCAGTGCGGGACAGGGGGGCAATCAGCCCCAGCATTTT.

This clone has just one count. CDR3 amino acids: CASSDGTGLGFYNSPLHF. CDR3 coding DNA: TGTGCCAGCAGTGACGGAACAGGGTTGGGCTTCTATAATTCACCCCTCCACTTT. The J gene is TRBJ1-6, the V gene TRBV2; perhaps TRBD1 as D (6 bases). The CDR3 is 18 residues long. Germline CDR1 reads SNHLY; CDR2 reads FYNNEI. Deletions cut 3 bases from V and 3 bases from J, with 18 bases between.

This chain joins TRBV9 and TRBJ1-1; 10 positions agree with TRBD1. In germline, CDR1 is SGDLS, CDR2 YYNGEE. The CDR3 is 19 amino acids. V shed 0 bases and J 4 bases; nucleotides not matched to a gene: 15. The CDR3: CASSVAPTGTGEFFTEAFF. CDR3 nucleotides: TGTGCCAGCAGCGTAGCTCCGACCGGGACAGGGGAATTTTTCACTGAAGCTTTCTTT.

V usage is TRBV30 and J usage is TRBJ1-1; D perhaps matches TRBD1 (5 bases). Germline CDR1 and CDR2: GTSNPN and SVGIG (reference sequence). The CDR3 extends over 12 amino acids. Trimming cost V 1 base and J 4 bases, with 7 bases left between them. CDR3 sequence: CAWSAGPTEAFF. The CDR3 nucleotides read TGTGCCTGGAGTGCAGGGCCCACTGAAGCTTTCTTT.

The chain combines TRBV27 with TRBJ2-7; the match to TRBD1 covers 8 bases. The CDR3 runs 16 residues. CDR1 is MNHEY and CDR2 is SMNVEV in the germline V gene (reference sequence). Germline trimming cut 1 base from V and 4 bases from J; bases unmatched to any gene: 9. The CDR3 DNA reads as TGTGCCAGCAGTTTATACCCTGACAGGGGTAGGTACGAGCAGTACTTC. This sequence encodes CASSLYPDRGRYEQYF.

The chain links TRBV7-9 to TRBJ2-5, with 10 bases matching TRBD2. This CDR3 spans 17 amino acids. V lost 5 bases to trimming and J lost 5 bases; unmatched junction nucleotides: 14. Germline loops: CDR1 SEHNR, CDR2 FQNEAQ (reference sequence). Here the CDR3 DNA reads TGTGCCAGCAGCCCCGGCGGGGTAGCGGGGGGTTTGGAGACCCAGTACTTC. Translation gives CASSPGGVAGGLETQYF.

The gene calls are TRBV7-8 and TRBJ2-7; D unclear. The CDR3 runs 17 residues. Looked up from germline, CDR1 is SGHVS and CDR2 is FQNEAQ. V lost 4 bases and J lost 7, with 26 bases in between. CDR3 residues: CASSYGRLSPWAGEQYF. The CDR3 nucleotides read TGTGCCAGCAGCTACGGTCGGTTGAGCCCTTGGGCTGGGGAGCAGTACTTC.

V gene TRBV11-2 combines with J gene TRBJ1-2; maybe TRBD1 (5 bases). This CDR3 contains 12 residues. The germline gives CDR1 SGHAT, CDR2 FQNNGV. V lost 4 bases and J lost 8, with 11 bases in between. The DNA for the CDR3 is TGTGCCAGCAGCTCCCAGGGTCTCGGCTACACCTTC. It specifies CASSSQGLGYTF. Together with reference TRBV11-2 and TRBJ1-2, the CDR3 gives the full variable domain: EAGVAQSPRYKIIEKRQSVAFWCNPISGHATLYWYQQILGQGPKLLIQFQNNGVVDDSQLPKDRFSAERLKGVDSTLKIQPAKLEDSAVYLCASSSQGLGYTFGSGTRLTVV.

This chain uses TRBV7-2 with TRBJ1-2; D is ambiguous. This CDR3 has 13 amino acids. CDR1 and CDR2 (germline): SGHTA, FQGNSA. V shed 3 bases and J shed 4 bases, with 9 bases lying between them. CDR3: CASSFNLGYGYTF. In DNA form, the CDR3 reads TGTGCCAGCAGCTTCAATCTCGGCTATGGCTACACCTTC.

The rearrangement uses TRBV6-1 and TRBJ2-3, with TRBD2 identical over 8 bases. The V segment lost 2 bases and the J segment 4 bases; nucleotides outside the gene matches: 5. CDR3 length: 15 residues. The germline gives CDR1 MNHNS, CDR2 SASEGT. DNA for the CDR3: TGTGCCAGCAGTGAATCGGGGGGGGGTTCAGATACGCAGTATTTT. As protein: CASSESGGGSDTQYF.

This sequence joins TRBV6-5 and TRBJ1-6; D may be TRBD1 (5 bases). Germline V gives CDR1 MNHEY, CDR2 SVGAGI. Trimming took 6 bases from V and 8 from J, leaving 14 bases between them. This CDR3 contains 14 residues. CDR3 loop: CASSRTLRDSPLHF. Written as DNA, the CDR3 is TGTGCCAGCAGCAGGACACTACGGGATTCACCCCTCCACTTT.

The chain joins TRBV2 to TRBJ1-1, with TRBD1 matching over 10 bases. J lost 7 bases, V lost 8 bases, and 4 bases had no gene match. Germline CDR1 is SNHLY and CDR2 is FYNNEI. The CDR3 spans 12 residues. CDR3 coding DNA: TGTGCCAGCCGGGACAGGGGATTTGAAGCTTTCTTT. Translated: CASRDRGFEAFF.

This chain connects TRBV7-9 to TRBJ2-2; the match to TRBD2 covers 11 bases. V was pared by 6 bases and J by 7 bases, with 16 bases of the junction left unmatched. The V gene's germline CDR1 is SEHNR and CDR2 FQNEAQ (reference sequence). The CDR3 loop spans 18 amino acids. As DNA, the CDR3 is TGTGCCAGCAGAGGGTCTAGCGGGAGGCCTAGAGATGTCGGGGAGCTGTTTTTT. Protein product: CASRGSSGRPRDVGELFF.

J is TRBJ2-3 and V is TRBV5-5, with a weak D call TRBD2 (5 bases). V was trimmed by 3 bases and J by 3 bases, leaving 8 bases between them. The germline V gene encodes CDR1 SGHKS and CDR2 YYEKEE (reference sequence). This CDR3 is 13 amino acids long. The CDR3 here is CASSSRGTDTQYF. In nucleotides, the CDR3 is TGTGCCAGCAGCTCCCGGGGTACAGATACGCAGTATTTT.

This sequence joins TRBV11-2 and TRBJ2-7; 12 bases match TRBD2. V lost 5 bases, J lost 4 bases, and 9 bases stayed unmatched. The CDR3 runs to 16 residues. Germline values: CDR1 SGHAT, CDR2 FQNNGV. CDR3 loop: CASSAGAGLAGYEQYF. In DNA form, the CDR3 reads TGTGCCAGCAGCGCAGGAGCTGGACTAGCGGGATACGAGCAGTACTTC.

The V gene is TRBV11-2, the J gene TRBJ1-1; 10 bases are shared with TRBD1. With V trimmed by 5 bases and J by 4 bases, 7 bases remained unmatched. The CDR3 has 15 amino acids. Germline V lookup: CDR1 SGHAT, CDR2 FQNNGV. The CDR3 DNA reads as TGTGCCAGCAGCCCCGCGCGGACAGGGGGCACTGAAGCTTTCTTT. Its translation: CASSPARTGGTEAFF.

The sample holds a few counts of this clone. The genes are TRBV30 and TRBJ1-3; 7 nucleotides match TRBD1. Germline CDR1 GTSNPN, CDR2 SVGIG (reference sequence). Trimming at V came to 5 bases and at J to 7 bases, leaving 11 bases not matched to a gene. The CDR3 contains 14 residues. The CDR3 region is CAWGGTGVRNTIYF. Here the CDR3 DNA reads TGTGCCTGGGGGGGAACAGGGGTGCGGAACACCATATATTTT.